The entry below describes one T cell receptor beta chain. Profiling relied on immunoSEQ multiplex PCR, and the TCRdb table lists in-frame clones only, not all of them. This table has 200,000 to 300,000 clones, 85% appearing once. The data were taken from a study of blood T cell repertoires in COVID-19. Study-wide background: Sources were T cells, B-cell-depleted T cells, or PBMCs; the material itself was cDNA or gDNA.

This CDR3 spans 14 amino acids. Trimming took off 0 bases at V and 3 bases at J, with 9 bases between the two ends. The germline gives CDR1 SGHNT, CDR2 YYREEE (reference sequence). Adults between about 18 and 89 years of age took part from more than 20 US areas. Clinical histories supplied by participants themselves formed the basis of cohort assignment. This rearrangement joins TRBV5-4 to TRBJ2-5; D unresolved. The receptor was isolated from a woman aged 45 to 65 with acute COVID-19. Sequenced: PBMCs or T cells enriched from blood (not recorded which). The CDR3 here is CASSLGLVKETQYF. The CDR3 DNA is TGTGCCAGCAGCTTGGGATTAGTCAAAGAGACCCAGTACTTC.